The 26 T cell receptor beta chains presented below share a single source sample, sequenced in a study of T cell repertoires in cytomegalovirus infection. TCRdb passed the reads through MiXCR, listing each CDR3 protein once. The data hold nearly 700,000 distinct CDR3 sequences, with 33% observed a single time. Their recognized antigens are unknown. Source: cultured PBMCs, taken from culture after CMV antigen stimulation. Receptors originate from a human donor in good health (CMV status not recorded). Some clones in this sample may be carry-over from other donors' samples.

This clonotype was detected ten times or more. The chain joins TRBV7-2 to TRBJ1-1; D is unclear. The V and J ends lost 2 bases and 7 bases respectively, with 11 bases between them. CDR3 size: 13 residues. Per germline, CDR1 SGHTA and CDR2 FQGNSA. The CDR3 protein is CASSLWVEGEAFF. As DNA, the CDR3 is TGTGCCAGCAGCTTATGGGTTGAGGGTGAAGCTTTCTTT. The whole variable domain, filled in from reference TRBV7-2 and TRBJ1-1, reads GAGVSQSPSNKVTEKGKDVELRCDPISGHTALYWYRQSLGQGLEFLIYFQGNSAPDKSGLPSDRFSAERTGGSVSTLTIQRTQQEDSAVYLCASSLWVEGEAFFGQGTRLTVV.

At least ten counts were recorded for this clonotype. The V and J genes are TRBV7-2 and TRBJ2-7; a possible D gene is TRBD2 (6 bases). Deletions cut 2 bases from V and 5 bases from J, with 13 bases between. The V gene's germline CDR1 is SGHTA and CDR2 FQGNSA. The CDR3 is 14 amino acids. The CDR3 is CASSLNGRGNEQYF. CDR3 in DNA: TGTGCCAGCAGCTTAAACGGGAGAGGGAACGAGCAGTACTTC.

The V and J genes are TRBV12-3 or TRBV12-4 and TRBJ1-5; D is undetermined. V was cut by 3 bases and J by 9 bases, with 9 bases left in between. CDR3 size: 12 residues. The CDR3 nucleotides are TGTGCCAGCAGTTTGTTTTTGCTGCCCCAGCATTTT. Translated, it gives CASSLFLLPQHF.

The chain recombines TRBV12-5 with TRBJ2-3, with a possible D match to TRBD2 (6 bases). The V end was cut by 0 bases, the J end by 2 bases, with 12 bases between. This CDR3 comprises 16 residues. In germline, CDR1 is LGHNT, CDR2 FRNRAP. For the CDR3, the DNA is TGTGCTAGTGGTTTGGTACTCAGGGAGGTCACAGATACGCAGTATTTT. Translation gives CASGLVLREVTDTQYF.

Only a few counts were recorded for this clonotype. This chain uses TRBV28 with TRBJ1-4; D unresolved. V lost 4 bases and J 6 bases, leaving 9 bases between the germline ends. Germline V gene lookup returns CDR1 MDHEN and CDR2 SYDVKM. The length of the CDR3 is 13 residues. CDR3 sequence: CASSYWVDEKLFF. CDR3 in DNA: TGTGCCAGCAGTTATTGGGTTGATGAAAAACTGTTTTTT.

The DNA for the CDR3 is TGTGCCAGCAGCCTCCAGACCACAGGGACGAAGGGCTACACCTTC. It specifies CASSLQTTGTKGYTF. The chain links TRBV14 to TRBJ1-2, with D possibly being TRBD1 (6 bases). The germline gives CDR1 SGHDN, CDR2 FVKESK. This CDR3 has 15 amino acids. V was clipped by 4 bases and J by 8 bases, with 20 bases between them.

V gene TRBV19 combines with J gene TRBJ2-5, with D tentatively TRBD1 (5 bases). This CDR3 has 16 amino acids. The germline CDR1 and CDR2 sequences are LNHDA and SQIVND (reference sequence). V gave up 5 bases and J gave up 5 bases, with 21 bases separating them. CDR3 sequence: CASSLSGRVVGETQYF. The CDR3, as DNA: TGTGCCAGTAGTTTATCGGGCAGGGTCGTAGGGGAGACCCAGTACTTC.

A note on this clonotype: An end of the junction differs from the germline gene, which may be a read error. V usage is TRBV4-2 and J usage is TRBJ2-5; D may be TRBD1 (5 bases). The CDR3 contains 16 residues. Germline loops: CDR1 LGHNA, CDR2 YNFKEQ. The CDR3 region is CASTQAVGQGQETQYF. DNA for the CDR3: TGTGCCAGCACCCAAGCCGTTGGGCAGGGTCAAGAGACCCAGTACTTC.

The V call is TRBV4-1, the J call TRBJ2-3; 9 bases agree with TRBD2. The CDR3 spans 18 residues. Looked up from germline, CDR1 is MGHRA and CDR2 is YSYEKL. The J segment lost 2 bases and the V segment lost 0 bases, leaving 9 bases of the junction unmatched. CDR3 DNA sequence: TGCGCCAGCAGCCAAGAAGAAAATAGCGGGGGTAACACAGATACGCAGTATTTT. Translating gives CASSQEENSGGNTDTQYF.

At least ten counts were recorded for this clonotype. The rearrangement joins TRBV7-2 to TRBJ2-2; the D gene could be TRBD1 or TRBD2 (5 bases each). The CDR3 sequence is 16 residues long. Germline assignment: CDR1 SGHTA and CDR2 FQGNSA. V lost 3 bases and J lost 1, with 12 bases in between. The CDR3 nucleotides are TGTGCCAGCAGCTTGAACGGGGCCAGGAACACCGGGGAGCTGTTTTTT. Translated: CASSLNGARNTGELFF.

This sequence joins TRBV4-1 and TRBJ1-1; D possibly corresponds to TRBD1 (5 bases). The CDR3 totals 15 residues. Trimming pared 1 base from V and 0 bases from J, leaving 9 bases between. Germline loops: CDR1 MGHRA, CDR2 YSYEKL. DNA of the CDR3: TGCGCCAGCAGCCAAGGGACACCGATGAACACTGAAGCTTTCTTT. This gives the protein CASSQGTPMNTEAFF.

The CDR3 nucleotides are TGTGCCAGCAGCAAGGACGGGGCGGATTCACCCCTCCACTTT. The encoded protein is CASSKDGADSPLHF. The chain joins TRBV7-9 to TRBJ1-6; possible D gene TRBD1, 5 bases. This CDR3 has 14 residues. The germline V and J ends were trimmed by 5 bases and 8 bases, with 13 bases remaining between them. Germline CDR1 SEHNR, CDR2 FQNEAQ (reference sequence). The full variable domain, with the rest looked up from reference TRBV7-9 and TRBJ1-6, is DTGVSQNPRHKITKRGQNVTFRCDPISEHNRLYWYRQTLGQGPEFLTYFQNEAQLEKSRLLSDRFSAERPKGSFSTLEIQRTEQGDSAMYLCASSKDGADSPLHFGNGTRLTVT.

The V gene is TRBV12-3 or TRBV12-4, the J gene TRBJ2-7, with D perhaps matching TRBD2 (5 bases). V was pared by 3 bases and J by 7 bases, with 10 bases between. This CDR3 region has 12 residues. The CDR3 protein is CASSFEGAEQYF. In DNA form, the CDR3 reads TGTGCCAGCAGTTTCGAGGGTGCGGAGCAGTACTTC.

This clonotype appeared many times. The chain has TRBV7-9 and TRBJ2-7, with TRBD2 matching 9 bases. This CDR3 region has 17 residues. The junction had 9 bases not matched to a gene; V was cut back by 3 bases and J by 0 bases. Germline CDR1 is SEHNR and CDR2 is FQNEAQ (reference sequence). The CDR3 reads CASSFPVAGESSYEQYF. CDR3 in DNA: TGTGCCAGCAGCTTTCCCGTAGCGGGAGAAAGCTCCTACGAGCAGTACTTC.

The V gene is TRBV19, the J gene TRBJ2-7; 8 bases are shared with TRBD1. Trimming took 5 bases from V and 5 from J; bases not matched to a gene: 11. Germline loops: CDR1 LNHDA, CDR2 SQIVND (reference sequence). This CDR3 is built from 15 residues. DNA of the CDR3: TGTGCCAGTAGTCCCTCCGGACAGGGTCACCACGAGCAGTACTTC. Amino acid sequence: CASSPSGQGHHEQYF.

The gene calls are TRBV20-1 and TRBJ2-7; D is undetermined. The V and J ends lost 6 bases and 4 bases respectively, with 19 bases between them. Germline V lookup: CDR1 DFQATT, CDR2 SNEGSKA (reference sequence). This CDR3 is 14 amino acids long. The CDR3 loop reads CSATVRGEVYEQYF. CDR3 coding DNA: TGCAGTGCCACTGTCCGAGGTGAAGTATACGAGCAGTACTTC.

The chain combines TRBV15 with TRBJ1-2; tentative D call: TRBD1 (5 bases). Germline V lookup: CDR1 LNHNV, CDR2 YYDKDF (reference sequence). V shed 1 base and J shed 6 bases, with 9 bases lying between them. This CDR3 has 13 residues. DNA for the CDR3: TGTGCCACCAGCAGAGGGGGGGGAGATGGCTACACCTTC. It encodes CATSRGGGDGYTF.

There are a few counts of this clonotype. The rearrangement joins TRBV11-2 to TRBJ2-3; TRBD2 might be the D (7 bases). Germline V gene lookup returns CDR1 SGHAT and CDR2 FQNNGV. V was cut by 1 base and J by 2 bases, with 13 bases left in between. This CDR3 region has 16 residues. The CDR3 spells CASSLAGGGLTDTQYF. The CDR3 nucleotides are TGTGCCAGCAGCTTAGCTGGCGGGGGCCTCACAGATACGCAGTATTTT. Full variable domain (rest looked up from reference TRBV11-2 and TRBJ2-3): EAGVAQSPRYKIIEKRQSVAFWCNPISGHATLYWYQQILGQGPKLLIQFQNNGVVDDSQLPKDRFSAERLKGVDSTLKIQPAKLEDSAVYLCASSLAGGGLTDTQYFGPGTRLTVL.

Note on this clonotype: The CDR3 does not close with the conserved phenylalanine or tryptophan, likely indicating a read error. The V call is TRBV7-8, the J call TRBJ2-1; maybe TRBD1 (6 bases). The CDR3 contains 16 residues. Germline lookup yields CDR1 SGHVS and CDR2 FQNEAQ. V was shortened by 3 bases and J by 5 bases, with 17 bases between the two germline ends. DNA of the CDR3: TGTGCCAGCAGCTTGATTTGGACAGAGACCAACAATGAGCAGTTCTCC. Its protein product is CASSLIWTETNNEQFS.

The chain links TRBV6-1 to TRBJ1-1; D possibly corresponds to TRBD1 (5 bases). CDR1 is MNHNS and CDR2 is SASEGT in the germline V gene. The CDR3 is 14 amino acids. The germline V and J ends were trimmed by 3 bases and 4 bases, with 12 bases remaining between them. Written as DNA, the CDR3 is TGTGCCAGCAGTGATAGGTGGGGCGGCACTGAAGCTTTCTTT. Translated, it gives CASSDRWGGTEAFF.

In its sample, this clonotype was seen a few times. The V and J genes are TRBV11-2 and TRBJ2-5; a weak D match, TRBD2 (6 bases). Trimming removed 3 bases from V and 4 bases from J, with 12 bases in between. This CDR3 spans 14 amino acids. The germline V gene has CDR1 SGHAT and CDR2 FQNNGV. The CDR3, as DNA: TGTGCCAGCAGCTTCCGGGGACTCCGAGAGACCCAGTACTTC. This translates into CASSFRGLRETQYF.

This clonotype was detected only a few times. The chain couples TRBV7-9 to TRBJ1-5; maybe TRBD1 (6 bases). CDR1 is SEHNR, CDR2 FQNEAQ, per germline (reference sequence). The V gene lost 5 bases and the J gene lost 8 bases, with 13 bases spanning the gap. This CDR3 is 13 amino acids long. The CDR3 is CASSRGTGEPQHF. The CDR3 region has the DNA TGTGCCAGCAGCAGGGGGACTGGCGAGCCCCAGCATTTT.

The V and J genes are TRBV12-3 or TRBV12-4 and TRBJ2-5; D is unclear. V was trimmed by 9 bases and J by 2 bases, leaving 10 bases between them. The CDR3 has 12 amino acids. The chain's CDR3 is CASRTEQETQYF. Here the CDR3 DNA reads TGTGCCAGTAGGACGGAACAAGAGACCCAGTACTTC.

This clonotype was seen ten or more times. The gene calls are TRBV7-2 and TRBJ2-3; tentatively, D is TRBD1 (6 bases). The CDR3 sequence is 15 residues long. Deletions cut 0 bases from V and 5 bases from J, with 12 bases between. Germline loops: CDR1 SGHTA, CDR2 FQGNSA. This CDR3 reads CASSLAPGARDTQYF. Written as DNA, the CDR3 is TGTGCCAGCAGCTTAGCCCCAGGGGCTCGAGATACGCAGTATTTT.

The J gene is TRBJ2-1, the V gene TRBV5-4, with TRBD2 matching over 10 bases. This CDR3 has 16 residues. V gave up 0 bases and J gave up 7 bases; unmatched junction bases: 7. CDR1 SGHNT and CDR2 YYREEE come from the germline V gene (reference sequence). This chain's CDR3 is CASSLAGAGGRNEQFF. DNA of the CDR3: TGTGCCAGCAGCTTGGCCGGAGCGGGGGGGCGGAATGAGCAGTTCTTC. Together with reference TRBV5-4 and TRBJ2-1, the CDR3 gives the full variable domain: ETGVTQSPTHLIKTRGQQVTLRCSSQSGHNTVSWYQQALGQGPQFIFQYYREEENGRGNFPPRFSGLQFPNYSSELNVNALELDDSALYLCASSLAGAGGRNEQFFGPGTRLTVL.

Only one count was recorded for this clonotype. The CDR3 DNA sequence: TGTGCCAGCAGTTCCCAAGCCGGGACTAGCGGGGGGGACGGAGAGACCCAGTACTTC. This encodes CASSSQAGTSGGDGETQYF. The rearrangement links TRBV28 to TRBJ2-5, with 16 bases matching TRBD2. The CDR3 extends over 19 amino acids. V was clipped by 4 bases and J by 4 bases; unmatched bases: 12. Germline CDR1 MDHEN, CDR2 SYDVKM.